This entry features one T cell receptor beta chain sequence. Its antigen is undetermined. This sample was taken from a study of cytomegalovirus exposure and HLA in healthy donors. Study-wide results and limits: A list of approximately 150 TCR beta chains associated with cytomegalovirus was given. Rare TCR sequences dominated, though some public TCRs recurred in many donors.

Clones were sequenced by immunoSEQ multiplex PCR, and TCRdb holds only the in-frame ones, with some missing. The table records 130,000 to 150,000 clones, 87% of them present only once. This receptor was identified in a man younger than 35 in good health and CMV-seropositive. The specimen was PBMCs.

This CDR3 reads CASRGDRGTEAFF. In DNA, the CDR3 is TGTGCCAGCAGGGGGGACAGGGGCACTGAAGCTTTCTTT. The rearrangement joins TRBV9 to TRBJ1-1; TRBD1 matches 10 bases. There are 13 residues in the CDR3. With V trimmed by 5 bases and J by 4 bases, 2 bases remained unmatched. Germline V gene data show CDR1 as SGDLS and CDR2 as YYNGEE.